This TCR beta chain stems from a study of blood T cells in healthy people across ages. Study results and caveats: Significant beta diversity loss was already apparent by age approximately 38, declining roughly linearly. What prevented conclusive comparison of naive and antigen-experienced cells was that PBMCs were unsorted. In these data, TCR beta diversity tracked strongly with naive T cell percentage.

In germline, CDR1 is SGHVS, CDR2 FQNEAQ. This CDR3 region has 15 residues. Trimming removed 3 bases from V and 4 bases from J, with 16 bases in between. This clonotype was detected a few times. Its specificity is not known. Using a J-beta primer mix together with a sample-barcoded 5' primer, a second PCR was run for roughly 7 to 11 cycles. In TCRdb, the 5' RACE reads were re-called with MiXCR into one record per CDR3 protein. The sample carries about 690,000 distinct CDR3 sequences, around 43% recorded once. Per-sample yields of isolated PBMCs were at least 6 million. The origin of this receptor is a man of 80 years or more in good health. Sequencing used blood. V usage is TRBV7-8 and J usage is TRBJ2-7; the D is unclear. The CDR3 here is CASSLGSHPSYEQYF. DNA of the CDR3: TGTGCCAGCAGCTTGGGCAGCCATCCGAGTTACGAGCAGTACTTC. Looking up the rest from reference TRBV7-8 and TRBJ2-7 gives the full variable domain: GAGVSQSPRYKVAKRGQDVALRCDPISGHVSLFWYQQALGQGPEFLTYFQNEAQLDKSGLPSDRFFAERPEGSVSTLKIQRTQQEDSAVYLCASSLGSHPSYEQYFGPGTRLTVT.